Sequencing of this T cell receptor (beta chain) was carried out in a study of siplizumab effects on memory and regulatory T cells. Findings and caveats of the study: Proliferating Tregs from siplizumab cultures lacked functional confirmation of suppression.

This CDR3 is 15 amino acids long. Germline CDR1 and CDR2: MNHEY and SVGAGI. V dropped 4 bases and J dropped 2 bases, with 15 bases sitting between them. Profiling relied on immunoSEQ multiplex PCR, and the TCRdb table lists in-frame clones only, not all of them. The data contain under 100,000 clones, over 80% of them singletons. This clone was observed once. Its antigen is still unknown. The chain links TRBV6-5 to TRBJ2-7, with D possibly matching TRBD1 (6 bases). The clonotype comes from a human donor in good health. Material for sequencing was Tregs sorted from blood. This CDR3 is CASSFGQTFAYEQYF. CDR3 DNA sequence: TGTGCCAGCAGTTTCGGACAGACTTTCGCCTACGAGCAGTACTTC.